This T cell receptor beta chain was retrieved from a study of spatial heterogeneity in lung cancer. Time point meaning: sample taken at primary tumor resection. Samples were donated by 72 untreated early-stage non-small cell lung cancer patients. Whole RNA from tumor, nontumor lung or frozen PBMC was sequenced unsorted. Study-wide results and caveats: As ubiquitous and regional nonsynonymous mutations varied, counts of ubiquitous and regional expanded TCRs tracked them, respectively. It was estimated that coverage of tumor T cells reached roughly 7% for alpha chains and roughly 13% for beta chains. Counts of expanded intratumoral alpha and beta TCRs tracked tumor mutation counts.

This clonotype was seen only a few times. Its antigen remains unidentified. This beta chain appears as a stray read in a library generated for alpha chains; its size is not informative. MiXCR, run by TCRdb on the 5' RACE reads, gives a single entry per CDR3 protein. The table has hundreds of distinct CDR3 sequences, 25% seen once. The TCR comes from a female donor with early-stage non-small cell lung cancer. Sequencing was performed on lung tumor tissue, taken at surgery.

The CDR3 bases are TGTGCCAGCAGTGTAGACCGGGCCGGGGAGCTGTTTTTT. Translation gives CASSVDRAGELFF. V usage is TRBV6-4 and J usage is TRBJ2-2; D not resolved. The length of the CDR3 is 13 residues. Trimming stripped 4 bases from V and 6 bases from J, with 9 bases between. Germline V gene data show CDR1 as MRHNA and CDR2 as SNTAGT.